One sample yielded the 14 T cell receptor beta chains listed below, sequenced in a study of neoadjuvant anti-PD-1 for oral cavity cancer (dated by TCRdb to the early 2020s). The library came from the immunoSEQ multiplex PCR assay. TCRdb limited this immuneACCESS table to in-frame rearrangements with V and J called. A share of clones is missing; checked studies link under half to unresolved V genes, and the rest is unexplained. For this sample the table gives just under 70,000 clones, of which 85% were detected only once. The ten largest clones take up 3.4% of the sample. The label giving this sample's time point can be read as: after neoadjuvant nivolumab, at surgical resection. Sample: PBMCs, taken after nivolumab (anti-PD-1) treatment. The receptors stem from a person between 35 and 79 years old with oral cavity squamous cell carcinoma.

The chain combines TRBV5-1 with TRBJ2-1, with 11 positions matching TRBD1. This CDR3 is 16 amino acids long. From germline, CDR1 is SGHRS and CDR2 YFSETQ. V lost 0 bases to trimming and J lost 7 bases; unmatched junction nucleotides: 6. The CDR3 DNA follows: TGCGCCAGCAGCTTGGCGGGACAGGGGGGAGGGAATGAGCAGTTCTTC. Protein: CASSLAGQGGGNEQFF.

This chain links TRBV13 with TRBJ2-2, with a possible D match to TRBD2 (6 bases). V dropped 2 bases and J dropped 0 bases, with 7 bases sitting between them. CDR1 is PRHDT, CDR2 FYEKMQ, per germline (reference sequence). CDR3 length: 15 amino acids. For the CDR3, the DNA is TGTGCCAGCAGCTTACGACTAGCGAACACCGGGGAGCTGTTTTTT. It encodes CASSLRLANTGELFF.

This clone was recorded once. The rearrangement uses TRBV7-9 and TRBJ1-2; D not resolved. The V and J ends lost 4 bases and 5 bases respectively, with 17 bases between them. This CDR3 has 15 amino acids. Germline V CDR1 and CDR2: SEHNR, FQNEAQ (reference sequence). CDR3: CASSSGPSKVYGYTF. The CDR3 nucleotides read TGTGCCAGCAGCTCCGGTCCCAGTAAGGTTTATGGCTACACCTTC.

This clone has just one count. The V gene is TRBV7-8, the J gene TRBJ2-1, with 9 bases aligning to TRBD2. V shed 5 bases, J shed 5 bases, and the junction held 10 bases outside the gene matches. Germline V gene lookup returns CDR1 SGHVS and CDR2 FQNEAQ. The CDR3 runs to 16 residues. The CDR3 DNA sequence: TGTGCCAGCAGCCCTCAGGCGGCTAGCGGGAACAATGAGCAGTTCTTC. As protein: CASSPQAASGNNEQFF.

The chain links TRBV2 to TRBJ2-3, with TRBD2 matching 12 bases. This CDR3 spans 17 amino acids. Germline V gene sequence: CDR1 SNHLY, CDR2 FYNNEI. V shed 6 bases and J 4 bases; nucleotides not matched to a gene: 11. In nucleotides, the CDR3 is TGTGCCAGCAGCCTTCGACTAGCGGGAGATTTCGCAGATACGCAGTATTTT. This translates into CASSLRLAGDFADTQYF.

This clone has only one observation. The rearrangement uses TRBV28 and TRBJ2-3, with TRBD2 matching over 8 bases. Unmatched junction bases numbered 8, after V lost 3 bases and J lost 3 bases. Germline CDR1 MDHEN, CDR2 SYDVKM. The CDR3 runs 16 residues. CDR3 sequence: CASSFGGGGLTDTQYF. The DNA of the CDR3 is TGTGCCAGCAGTTTCGGGGGGGGCGGCCTGACAGATACGCAGTATTTT.

In this sample, this clone turned up once. The rearrangement joins TRBV30 to TRBJ1-1, with D perhaps matching TRBD1 (5 bases). Trimming left V 3 bases short and J 1 base short, with 12 bases between. The CDR3 runs 14 residues. The germline V gene encodes CDR1 GTSNPN and CDR2 SVGIG (reference sequence). The DNA for the CDR3 is TGTGCCTGGAGACAGGTACCTCAGAACACTGAAGCTTTCTTT. Protein product: CAWRQVPQNTEAFF.

This clone was counted only a few times. V usage is TRBV11-2 and J usage is TRBJ2-7; a weak D match, TRBD1 (6 bases). The germline gives CDR1 SGHAT, CDR2 FQNNGV. V was shortened by 5 bases and J by 6 bases, with 17 bases between the two germline ends. The CDR3 sequence is 14 residues long. The CDR3 here is CASSPQAGVSEQYF. Here the CDR3 DNA reads TGTGCCAGCAGCCCCCAAGCAGGGGTGAGCGAGCAGTACTTC.

This chain uses TRBV2 with TRBJ2-1; D ambiguous. The CDR3 is 11 amino acids. Trimming took off 6 bases at V and 5 bases at J, with 5 bases between the two ends. CDR1 and CDR2 (germline): SNHLY, FYNNEI. CDR3 protein: CASRVHNEQFF. The CDR3 coding sequence is TGTGCCAGCAGGGTCCACAATGAGCAGTTCTTC.

V usage is TRBV27 and J usage is TRBJ1-5, with D possibly being TRBD1 (6 bases). The CDR3 consists of 12 residues. In germline, CDR1 is MNHEY, CDR2 SMNVEV (reference sequence). Trimming stripped 6 bases from V and 7 bases from J, with 10 bases between. CDR3 region: CASRGGGQPQHF. The CDR3 DNA sequence: TGTGCCAGCAGAGGGGGGGGACAGCCCCAGCATTTT.

This sequence joins TRBV5-1 and TRBJ2-6; D is unresolved. Germline CDR1 reads SGHRS; CDR2 reads YFSETQ. This CDR3 is built from 16 residues. Trimming cost V 4 bases and J 0 bases, with 11 bases left between them. CDR3 DNA sequence: TGCGCCAGCAGCCCCGATCCCAGCTCTGGGGCCAACGTCCTGACTTTC. It specifies CASSPDPSSGANVLTF.

The chain uses TRBV11-2 and TRBJ2-3; 12 nucleotides line up with TRBD2. With V trimmed by 5 bases and J by 2 bases, 8 bases remained unmatched. The CDR3 loop spans 17 amino acids. Germline V gene data show CDR1 as SGHAT and CDR2 as FQNNGV. The CDR3 DNA is TGTGCCAGCAGCATCCGACTAGCGGGAGTGATCACAGATACGCAGTATTTT. It yields the protein CASSIRLAGVITDTQYF.

For this clone: At one end, the junction sequence differs from germline, possibly due to a read error. The CDR3 DNA reads as TGTGTCAGCAGCAACCCGGGGAGGGTGGATACGCAGTATTTT. This sequence encodes CVSSNPGRVDTQYF. This chain connects TRBV5-6 to TRBJ2-3, with 7 bases aligning to TRBD2. The germline V gene has CDR1 SGHDT and CDR2 YYEEEE. The CDR3 totals 14 residues.

The gene calls are TRBV2 and TRBJ2-7, with D unclear. From germline, CDR1 is SNHLY and CDR2 FYNNEI. The CDR3 is 11 residues long. V was cut by 6 bases and J by 0 bases, with 3 bases left in between. The CDR3 loop reads CASRVSYEQYF. As DNA, the CDR3 is TGTGCCAGCAGAGTCTCCTACGAGCAGTACTTC.